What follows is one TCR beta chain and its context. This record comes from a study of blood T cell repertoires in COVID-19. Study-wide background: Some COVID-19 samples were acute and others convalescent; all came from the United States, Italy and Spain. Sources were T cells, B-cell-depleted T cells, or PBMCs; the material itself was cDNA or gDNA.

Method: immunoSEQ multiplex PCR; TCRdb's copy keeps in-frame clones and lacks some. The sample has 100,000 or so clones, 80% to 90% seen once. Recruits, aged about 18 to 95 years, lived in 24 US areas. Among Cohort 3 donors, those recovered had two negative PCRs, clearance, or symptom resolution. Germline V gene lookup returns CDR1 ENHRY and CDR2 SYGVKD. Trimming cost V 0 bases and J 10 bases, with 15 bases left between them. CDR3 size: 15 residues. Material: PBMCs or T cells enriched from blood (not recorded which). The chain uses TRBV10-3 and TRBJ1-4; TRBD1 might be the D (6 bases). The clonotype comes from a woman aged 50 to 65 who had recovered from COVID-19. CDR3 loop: CAISESRGGEGKLFF. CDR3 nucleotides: TGTGCCATCAGTGAGTCGAGAGGGGGTGAGGGAAAACTGTTTTTT.